These 9 T cell receptor beta chains were all obtained from the same sample, sequenced in a study of blood T cell repertoires in COVID-19. The protocol was immunoSEQ multiplex PCR, while the TCRdb copy is restricted to in-frame clones and leaves out a portion. The table has some 240,000 clones, about 80% seen once. The sequenced sample was PBMCs or T cells enriched from blood (not recorded which). These receptors were obtained from a man over 45 who had recovered from COVID-19.

The chain carries TRBV28 and TRBJ2-4; the match to TRBD1 covers 8 bases. Germline V CDR1 and CDR2: MDHEN, SYDVKM. Trimming cost V 6 bases and J 3 bases; bases outside gene matches: 7. The CDR3 spans 15 residues. CDR3 sequence (DNA): TGTGCCAGCAGGGCCGGTGGACAGGGCAAAAACATTCAGTACTTC. Translation gives CASRAGGQGKNIQYF.

This chain connects TRBV7-6 to TRBJ2-5, with TRBD1 matching 8 bases. J gave up 5 bases and V 1 base, and 9 bases lay outside the gene matches. The CDR3 runs to 16 residues. The germline gives CDR1 SGHVS, CDR2 FNYEAQ. The CDR3 reads CASSLGVQGAIETQYF. CDR3 coding DNA: TGTGCCAGCAGCTTAGGCGTCCAGGGGGCTATCGAGACCCAGTACTTC.

The V call is TRBV4-1, the J call TRBJ1-3; D is uncertain. The CDR3 is made up of 15 amino acids. Germline lookup yields CDR1 MGHRA and CDR2 YSYEKL. V dropped 2 bases and J dropped 0 bases, with 8 bases sitting between them. The CDR3 protein is CASSQTEHSGNTIYF. For the CDR3, the DNA is TGCGCCAGCAGCCAAACAGAACACTCTGGAAACACCATATATTTT.

The J gene is TRBJ1-5, the V gene TRBV6-5; D is perhaps TRBD1 (6 bases). V lost 8 bases, J lost 0 bases, and 14 bases lay in between. The germline gives CDR1 MNHEY, CDR2 SVGAGI. There are 15 residues in the CDR3. The CDR3 region is CASWGHQYSNQPQHF. CDR3 nucleotides: TGTGCCAGCTGGGGACACCAGTATAGCAATCAGCCCCAGCATTTT.

The CDR3 DNA reads as TGTGCCAGCAGCGTAGATGGGCAAGGGGCCAACGTCCTGACTTTC. Its translation: CASSVDGQGANVLTF. The chain couples TRBV9 to TRBJ2-6, with D hard to call. V lost 0 bases and J 4 bases, leaving 8 bases between the germline ends. The CDR3 runs to 15 residues. Germline-derived CDR1 and CDR2 are SGDLS and YYNGEE. Filled out from reference TRBV9 and TRBJ2-6, the complete variable domain reads DSGVTQTPKHLITATGQRVTLRCSPRSGDLSVYWYQQSLDQGLQFLIQYYNGEERAKGNILERFSAQQFPDLHSELNLSSLELGDSALYFCASSVDGQGANVLTFGAGSRLTVL.

The chain employs TRBV18 and TRBJ2-7; TRBD1 matches 7 bases. The germline V gene encodes CDR1 KGHSH and CDR2 LQKENI. Germline trimming cut 4 bases from V and 2 bases from J; bases unmatched to any gene: 5. The length of the CDR3 is 14 residues. CDR3 sequence (DNA): TGTGCCAGCTCACAAGAACAGGGGCCCTACGAGCAGTACTTC. Translating gives CASSQEQGPYEQYF.

The gene calls are TRBV6-5 and TRBJ2-2; D is perhaps TRBD2 (6 bases). The CDR3 covers 14 residues. Trimming shortened V by 6 bases and J by 6 bases, and 14 bases separated the two germline ends. Germline values: CDR1 MNHEY, CDR2 SVGAGI. The CDR3: CASSGRGRAGELFF. The CDR3 region has the DNA TGTGCCAGCAGCGGCCGGGGGAGAGCCGGGGAGCTGTTTTTT.

The V and J genes are TRBV19 and TRBJ1-5; D unresolved. The CDR3 sequence is 16 residues long. V was pared by 6 bases and J by 0 bases, with 15 bases between. CDR1 and CDR2 from the germline V gene are LNHDA and SQIVND (reference sequence). This chain's CDR3 is CASSPTPTPSNQPQHF. The CDR3 DNA sequence: TGTGCCAGTAGCCCCACCCCGACACCTAGCAATCAGCCCCAGCATTTT.

The rearrangement joins TRBV25-1 to TRBJ1-4, with TRBD1 matching over 10 bases. The length of the CDR3 is 17 residues. Trimming at V came to 4 bases and at J to 2 bases, leaving 7 bases not matched to a gene. CDR1 is MGHDK and CDR2 is SYGVNS in the germline V gene. The DNA for the CDR3 is TGTGCCAGCAGTGCTTGGACAGGGGGTCCGACTAATGAAAAACTGTTTTTT. Its protein is CASSAWTGGPTNEKLFF.